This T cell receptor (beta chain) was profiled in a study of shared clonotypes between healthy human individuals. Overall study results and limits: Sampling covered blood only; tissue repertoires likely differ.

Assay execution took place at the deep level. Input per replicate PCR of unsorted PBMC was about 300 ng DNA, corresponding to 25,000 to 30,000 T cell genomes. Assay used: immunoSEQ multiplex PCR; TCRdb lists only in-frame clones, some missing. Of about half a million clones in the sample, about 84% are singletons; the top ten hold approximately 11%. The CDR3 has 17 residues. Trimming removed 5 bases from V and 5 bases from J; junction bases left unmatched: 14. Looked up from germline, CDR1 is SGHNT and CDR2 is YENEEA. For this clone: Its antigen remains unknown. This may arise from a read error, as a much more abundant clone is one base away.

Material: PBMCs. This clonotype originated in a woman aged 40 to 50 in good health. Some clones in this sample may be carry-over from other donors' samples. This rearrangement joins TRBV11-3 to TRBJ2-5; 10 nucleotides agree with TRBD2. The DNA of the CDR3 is TGTGCCAGCAGCCAAGGACTAGCGGTGGCTTCCGGTGAGACCCAGTACTTC. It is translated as CASSQGLAVASGETQYF.